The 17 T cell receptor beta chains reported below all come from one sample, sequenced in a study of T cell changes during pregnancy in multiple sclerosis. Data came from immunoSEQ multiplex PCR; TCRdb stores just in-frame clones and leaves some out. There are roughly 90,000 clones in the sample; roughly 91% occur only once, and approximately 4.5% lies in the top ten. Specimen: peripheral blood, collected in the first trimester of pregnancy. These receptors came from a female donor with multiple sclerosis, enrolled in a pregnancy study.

The CDR3 DNA sequence: TGTGCCAGCAGCTTTAATCCGGGACAGGGGGTTCCTAATGAAAAACTGTTTTTT. Residues: CASSFNPGQGVPNEKLFF. V is TRBV7-9 and J is TRBJ1-4; TRBD1 aligns across 11 bases. The V segment lost 3 bases and the J segment 3 bases; nucleotides outside the gene matches: 9. The CDR3 spans 18 residues. Germline CDR1 SEHNR, CDR2 FQNEAQ (reference sequence).

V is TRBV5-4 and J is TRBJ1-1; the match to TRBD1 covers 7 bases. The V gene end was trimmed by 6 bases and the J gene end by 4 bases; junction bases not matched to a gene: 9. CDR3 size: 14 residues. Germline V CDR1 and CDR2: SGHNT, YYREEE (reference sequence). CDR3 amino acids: CASTLSDRATEAFF. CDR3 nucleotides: TGTGCCAGCACCCTCTCCGACAGGGCCACTGAAGCTTTCTTT. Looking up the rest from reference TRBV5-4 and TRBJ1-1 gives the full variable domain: ETGVTQSPTHLIKTRGQQVTLRCSSQSGHNTVSWYQQALGQGPQFIFQYYREEENGRGNFPPRFSGLQFPNYSSELNVNALELDDSALYLCASTLSDRATEAFFGQGTRLTVV.

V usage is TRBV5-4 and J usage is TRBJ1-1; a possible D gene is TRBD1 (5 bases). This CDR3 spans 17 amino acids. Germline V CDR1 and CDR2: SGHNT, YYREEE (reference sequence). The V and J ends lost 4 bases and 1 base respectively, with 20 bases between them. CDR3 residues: CASSPTGGQASNTEAFF. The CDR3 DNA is TGTGCCAGCAGCCCCACAGGTGGTCAGGCGTCGAACACTGAAGCTTTCTTT.

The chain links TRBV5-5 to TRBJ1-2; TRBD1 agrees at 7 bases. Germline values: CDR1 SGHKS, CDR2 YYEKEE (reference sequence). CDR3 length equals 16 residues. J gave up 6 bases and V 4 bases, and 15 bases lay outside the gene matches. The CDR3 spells CASSLRYNRGSNGYTF. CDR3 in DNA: TGTGCCAGCAGCCTGAGGTATAACAGGGGATCGAATGGCTACACCTTC. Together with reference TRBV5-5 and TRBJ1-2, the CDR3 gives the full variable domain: DAGVTQSPTHLIKTRGQQVTLRCSPISGHKSVSWYQQVLGQGPQFIFQYYEKEERGRGNFPDRFSARQFPNYSSELNVNALLLGDSALYLCASSLRYNRGSNGYTFGSGTRLTVV.

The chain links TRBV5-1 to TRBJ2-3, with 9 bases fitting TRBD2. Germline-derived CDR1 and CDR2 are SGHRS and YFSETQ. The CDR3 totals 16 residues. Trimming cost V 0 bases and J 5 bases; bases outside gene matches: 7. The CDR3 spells CASSLGQRGAVDTQYF. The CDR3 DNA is TGCGCCAGCAGCTTGGGCCAGCGGGGGGCGGTAGATACGCAGTATTTT.

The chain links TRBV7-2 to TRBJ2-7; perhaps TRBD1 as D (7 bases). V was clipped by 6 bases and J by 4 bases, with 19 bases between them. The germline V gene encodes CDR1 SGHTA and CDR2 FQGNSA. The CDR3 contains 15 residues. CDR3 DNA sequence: TGTGCCAGCAGGTTAACAGGGGACTTCTCTTACGAGCAGTACTTC. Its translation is CASRLTGDFSYEQYF.

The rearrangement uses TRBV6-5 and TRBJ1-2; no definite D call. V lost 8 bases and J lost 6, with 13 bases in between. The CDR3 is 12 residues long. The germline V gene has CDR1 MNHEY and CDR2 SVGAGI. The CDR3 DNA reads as TGTGCCAGCGCGGATCAAATCGATGGCTACACCTTC. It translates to CASADQIDGYTF.

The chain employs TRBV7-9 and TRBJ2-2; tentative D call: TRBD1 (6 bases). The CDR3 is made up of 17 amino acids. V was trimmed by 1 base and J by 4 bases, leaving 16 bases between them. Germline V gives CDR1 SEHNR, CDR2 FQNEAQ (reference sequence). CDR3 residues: CASSLGARGGSTGELFF. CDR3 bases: TGTGCCAGCAGCTTAGGGGCCAGGGGTGGAAGCACCGGGGAGCTGTTTTTT.

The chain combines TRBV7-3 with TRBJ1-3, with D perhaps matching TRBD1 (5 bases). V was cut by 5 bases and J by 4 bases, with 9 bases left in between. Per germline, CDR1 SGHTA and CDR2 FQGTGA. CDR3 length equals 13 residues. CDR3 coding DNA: TGTGCCAGCAGCCAGAACAGGGGAAACACCATATATTTT. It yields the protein CASSQNRGNTIYF.

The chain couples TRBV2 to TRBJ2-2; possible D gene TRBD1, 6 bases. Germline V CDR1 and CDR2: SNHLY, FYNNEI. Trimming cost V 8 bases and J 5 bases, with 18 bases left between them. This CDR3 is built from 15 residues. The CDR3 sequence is CASLERAGVTGELFF. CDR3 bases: TGTGCCAGCCTAGAGAGGGCAGGGGTTACCGGGGAGCTGTTTTTT. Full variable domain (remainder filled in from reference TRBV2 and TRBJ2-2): EPEVTQTPSHQVTQMGQEVILRCVPISNHLYFYWYRQILGQKVEFLVSFYNNEISEKSEIFDDQFSVERPDGSNFTLKIRSTKLEDSAMYFCASLERAGVTGELFFGEGSRLTVL.

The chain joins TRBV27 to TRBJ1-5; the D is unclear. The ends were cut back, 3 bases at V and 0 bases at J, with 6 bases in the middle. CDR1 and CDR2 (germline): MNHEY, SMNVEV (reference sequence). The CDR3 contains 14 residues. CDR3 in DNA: TGTGCCAGCAGTTTTGTGTATAGCAATCAGCCCCAGCATTTT. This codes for CASSFVYSNQPQHF.

CDR3 sequence (DNA): TGTGCCAGCAGCAAGGTCGGCGGGGGGGCCTCTGAGCAGTTCTTC. Protein product: CASSKVGGGASEQFF. The chain links TRBV13 to TRBJ2-1; 9 bases are a match to TRBD2. CDR3 size: 15 residues. Germline values: CDR1 PRHDT, CDR2 FYEKMQ (reference sequence). V dropped 5 bases and J dropped 9; count of bases not matched to a gene: 11.

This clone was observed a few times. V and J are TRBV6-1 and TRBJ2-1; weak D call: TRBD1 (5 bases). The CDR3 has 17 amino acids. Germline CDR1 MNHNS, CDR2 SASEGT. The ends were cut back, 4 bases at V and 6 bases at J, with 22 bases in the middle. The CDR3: CASSVARTLIGGNEQFF. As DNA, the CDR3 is TGTGCCAGCAGTGTCGCTAGGACACTGATCGGTGGCAATGAGCAGTTCTTC.

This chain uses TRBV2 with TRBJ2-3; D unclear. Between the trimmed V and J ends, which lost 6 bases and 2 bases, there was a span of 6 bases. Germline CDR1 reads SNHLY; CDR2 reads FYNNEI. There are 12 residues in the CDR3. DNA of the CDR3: TGTGCCAGCAGGACTTTCACAGATACGCAGTATTTT. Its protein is CASRTFTDTQYF.

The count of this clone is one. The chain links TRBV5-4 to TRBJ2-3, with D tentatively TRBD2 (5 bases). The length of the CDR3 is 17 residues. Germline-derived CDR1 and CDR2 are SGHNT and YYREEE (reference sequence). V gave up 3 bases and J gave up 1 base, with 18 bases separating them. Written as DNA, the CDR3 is TGTGCCAGCAGCTGGACTCCGCCTAGCACCGGCACAGATACGCAGTATTTT. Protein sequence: CASSWTPPSTGTDTQYF.

CDR3 bases: TGTGCCAGCAGCTTAGGCAGTGAGAACACTGAAGCTTTCTTT. As protein: CASSLGSENTEAFF. This rearrangement joins TRBV11-3 to TRBJ1-1; D is undetermined. V was cut by 1 base and J by 1 base, with 7 bases left in between. The CDR3 totals 14 residues. CDR1 and CDR2 (germline): SGHNT, YENEEA.

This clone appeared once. DNA of the CDR3: TGTGCCAGCTTCCGGGGAAACACCATATATTTT. Amino acid sequence: CASFRGNTIYF. This chain uses TRBV6-5 with TRBJ1-3; D unresolved. The V and J ends lost 8 bases and 4 bases respectively, with 6 bases between them. Looked up from germline, CDR1 is MNHEY and CDR2 is SVGAGI. This CDR3 spans 11 amino acids.